This T cell receptor beta chain was retrieved from a study of cytomegalovirus exposure and HLA in healthy donors (dated by TCRdb to 2017 to 2019). Regarding the complete study: According to an earlier analysis of several hundred of the donors, about 179 million T cells yielded over 90 million unique TCR beta sequences and 250 to 350 Gb of sequence data. Typing coverage differed by locus: A, B, C, DRB1 and DQB1 were typed in roughly 629-630 donors, DQA1 in about 510, DPA1 in some 600, and DPB1 in 472. In a later analysis, previously published TCR beta repertoires from more than 500 donors were re-analyzed and high-resolution HLA genotyping was added so that TCR occurrence patterns could be studied. The study profiled the T cell repertoires of more than 500 subjects by immunosequencing and related them to cytomegalovirus serostatus. About 310 gigabases of sequencing data and 70 million to 100 million unique TCR sequences were included in an early release covering 500 to 750 HLA-typed donors. Roughly 5 DR-DQ haplotypes were treated as single units for association and clustering because of strong linkage in the cohort. The study combined high-throughput TCR immunosequencing, statistical association of individual TCRs with disease status, and machine learning to predict cytomegalovirus infection status. An earlier analysis of several hundred of the donors applied high-throughput TCR beta sequencing to assess whether each TCR beta V gene segment acted as functional or pseudogenic. All discovery cohort repertoires had been generated using a single sequencing platform. Rather than drawing on any new phenotypic data, the later analysis identified candidate immune exposures from TCR beta sequences and the way those sequences occurred across donors. The study aimed to test whether signatures of past pathogen exposure could be identified by cataloging public T cell receptors. A separate validation cohort of roughly 130 different subjects was used in addition to the 666-subject first cohort. A later genetic analysis took genome-wide SNP genotypes for about 55% of the roughly 700 donors and used that subset as a discovery cohort. Across 300 to 400 genotyped donors of the cohort, an average of roughly 250,000 unique TCR beta nucleotide sequences per donor were sequenced, and 15% to 20% of those sequences were non-productive. The genetic ancestry cluster associated with self-reported Caucasian donors included around four fifths of the 398 genotyped donors. Donor age, sex, ethnicity and CMV serostatus were collected together with the repertoire data. HLA typing included class I and class II loci at four-digit resolution. Results the study describes overall, beyond this receptor: Because counts were too low, about 18 rarely observed V segments, including chromosome 9 orphons, were left out of the earlier analysis of 587 of the donors. Linkage disequilibrium might explain the correlated functional status among segregating V segments, but an unknown experimental factor could not be excluded. A later analysis found that TCR association rates varied across HLA loci, with DRB1 alleles showing the most associated TCRs and HLA-C alleles the fewest. Assigning TCR associations to individual alleles was difficult when HLA alleles, especially DR and DQ, strongly co-occurred. A later analysis found that HLA-associated TCR beta chains were more clonally expanded and had lower generation probabilities than equally common non-associated chains. Specific HLA alleles were associated with 16,951 TCR beta sequences at a false discovery rate of 0.05 in a later analysis. Because HLA typing was missing for some donors at each locus, association tests included only the typed subset. The sequencing pipeline was judged likely to have produced a cluster of highly shared sequence variants as a technical artifact. According to a later genetic analysis, donors in an Asian-associated ancestry cluster had fewer N-insertions in productive TCRs than the roughly 670-donor mean. According to a later analysis, most CMV-associated TCR beta chains appeared to be HLA-restricted, and the HLA associations seemed to be driven largely by CMV exposure. The only immune exposure information available for the cohort was CMV serostatus. An association between a missense DCLRE1C variant and V-gene and J-gene trimming of TCR beta chains was found in a later genetic analysis and replicated in an independent cohort. While some public TCRs were present in many individuals, most TCR sequences turned up only very rarely across donors. In an earlier analysis of more than 500 of the donors, most TCR beta V segments appeared in productive rearrangements about 90% or about 30% of the time, broadly matching IMGT annotations. Presence/absence analyses assumed roughly uniform sequencing depth across donors, an assumption that may not hold. A few of the identified cytomegalovirus-associated TCR beta chains were confirmed in vitro to be specific for cytomegalovirus antigens. Cytomegalovirus status was reported to be diagnosed by the classifier with high specificity and sensitivity in both the original and validation cohorts. In the study, some 160 TCR beta chains were listed as associated with cytomegalovirus. A further reported finding was that TCR beta sequences accurately predicted the HLA-A and HLA-B alleles for most subjects in the first cohort. Several of the top co-occurrence clusters appeared to be linked to parvovirus B19, influenza, CMV and Epstein-Barr virus, according to a later analysis. Some IMGT-functional V segments, including TRBV6-2 and TRBV6-3, could not be told apart with the 87-base-pair reads, so those segments were excluded. It was suggested by the authors that the approach could potentially be generalized to other disease states and immunological phenotypes. Only TCR beta chains were sequenced in this cohort, and the absence of alpha or paired-chain data limited detectable features.

A note on this clone: The antigen it binds to is not known. Qualities for individual bases were not recorded, and no much larger clone is one base off.

The cohort was made up of roughly 670 healthy bone marrow donors. All cohort members were sampled while nominally healthy, although unrecorded immune exposures were likely present. The donor tested CMV seropositive and was one of the 289 seropositive cohort members. A peripheral blood sample was collected from each donor, and TCR beta sequencing was performed on peripheral blood mononuclear cells. The Qiagen DNeasy Blood Extraction Kit was used to extract genomic DNA from the blood cell samples. The method behind the library was the immunoSEQ multiplex PCR assay. The multiplex PCR relied on a mix of 60 forward primers for TCR Vbeta segments and 13 reverse primers for TCR Jbeta segments. Amplification of the CDR3 region of rearranged TCR beta genes was performed with a multiplex PCR assay on genomic DNA. Amplified TCR beta libraries were sequenced as 87-base-pair reads on the Illumina HiSeq System. The published analysis was carried out like this. A later analysis tallied roughly 80 million unique TCR beta chains across the 666 repertoires, and approximately 12 million of those chains were shared by two or more donors. Raw reads were error-corrected and collapsed into unique sequences by a nearest-neighbor algorithm in which closely related sequences were merged to remove PCR and sequencing errors. V, D and J gene segments were assigned by aligning CDR3 sequences to IMGT reference sequences. For a sequence to be retained, at least a six-nucleotide match to both a V gene segment and a J gene segment was required. Rearrangements were classified as productive when the CDR3 lacked stop codons and remained in frame with V and J, and all other rearrangements were classified as non-productive. Following IMGT convention, CDR3 was defined as the stretch from the second conserved V-encoded cysteine to the conserved J-encoded phenylalanine. The earlier analysis of some 550 of the donors excluded any sequence lacking an unambiguous match to a single V gene segment. An earlier analysis of under 750 of the donors called V segments functional above 56.7% productive rearrangements and segregating when the between-donor standard deviation exceeded 5%. A statistical classification framework was built for diagnosing cytomegalovirus status from the catalog of TCR beta chain sequences. A later analysis assigned V and J genes by comparing TCR nucleotide sequences with IMGT/GENE-DB human TR gene sequences. Using the TCRdist pipeline, a later analysis assigned CDR3 sequences along with most-parsimonious VDJ recombination scenarios. In a later analysis, every TCR beta chain was defined by the combination of its CDR3 amino acid sequence and its V-gene family, and reads without a unique V-gene family were dropped. To address suspected cross-contamination and a sequencing artifact, a later analysis removed under 600 highly shared, low-generation-probability nucleotide sequences. In a later analysis, a clonal expansion index for each public chain was calculated from normalized within-repertoire ranks of inferred template counts. Generation probabilities in a later analysis came from a VDJ recombination model fitted to out-of-frame rearrangements, and those results were checked against IGoR. Hypergeometric tests were used in a later analysis to score TCR-TCR, TCR-HLA and TCR-CMV co-occurrence, with a repertoire-size bias correction applied to the TCR pairs. To estimate false discovery rates, a later analysis permuted the HLA or CMV assignments 20 times. In a later analysis, co-occurring TCRs were grouped using DBSCAN, and TCRdist sequence similarity was added for clustering within HLA-allele-positive subsets. Co-occurrence clustering excluded repertoires with fewer than 30,000 or more than 120,000 public chains, plus five with anomalous nucleotide sharing. What TCRdb holds here is the immuneACCESS table cut down to in-frame rearrangements. Part of the clones is not present; checked against another copy, under half of the missing clones reflect an unresolved V gene, and the others are unexplained. V, J and clone size are taken as reported in that table, and D and trimming were inferred from the DNA itself. Recorded for this sample are more than 95,000 clones; roughly 73% of them occurred a single time. Of the sample, 8.5% to 10% is held by the ten largest clones.

According to the germline V gene (reference sequence), CDR1 reads SGHNT and CDR2 reads YYREEE. There are 14 amino acids in the CDR3, from cysteine to phenylalanine inclusive. CDR3 DNA only is kept here, 42 bases in frame from base 1. Germline trimming amounts to 4 bases on V and 2 bases on J, with 2 as the count of junction bases outside the gene matches. Sample: PBMCs. This TCR was sampled from a woman aged 40 to 50 in good health and CMV-seropositive. The rearrangement combines TRBV5-4 with TRBJ2-7; TRBD1 agrees with 11 junctional bases. The CDR3 protein is CASSRGQGAYEQYF. The bases read TGTGCCAGCAGCCGGGGACAGGGGGCCTACGAGCAGTACTTC.